The 23 T cell receptor beta chains below were found in one sample sequenced in a study of CD8+CD57+ T cells in acquired aplastic anemia. CD8+CD57+ cell expansion, shown by flow cytometry, had occurred in the patients selected for sequencing. Genomic DNA, the template, was used for profiling of the TCR beta VDJ and CDR3. TCRdb reprocessed the reads via MiXCR and lists one record per CDR3 protein. The data show under 500,000 distinct CDR3 sequences, under 40% seen once. Sample: sorted CD4+, CD8+, or CD8+CD57+ T cells (not recorded which) from PBMCs. The receptors were gathered from a human donor with aplastic anemia.

As to this clonotype: The junction departs from the called germline gene at one end, perhaps through a read error. This chain joins TRBV5-1 and TRBJ2-1, with 7 bases matching TRBD2. CDR3 size: 14 residues. Germline lookup yields CDR1 SGHRS and CDR2 YFSETQ. This chain's CDR3 is CTSSLAREGGEQFF. The CDR3 coding sequence is TGCACCAGCAGCTTGGCCAGGGAGGGAGGTGAGCAGTTCTTC. Complete variable domain (other parts from reference TRBV5-1 and TRBJ2-1): KAGVTQTPRYLIKTRGQQVTLSCSPISGHRSVSWYQQTPGQGLQFLFEYFSETQRNKGNFPGRFSGRQFSNSRSEMNVSTLELGDSALYLCTSSLAREGGEQFFGPGTRLTVL.

The J gene is TRBJ2-7, the V gene TRBV6-1; D is tentatively TRBD1 or TRBD2 (7 bases each). Between the trimmed V and J ends, which lost 6 bases and 5 bases, there was a span of 17 bases. CDR3 length equals 14 residues. Germline V lookup: CDR1 MNHNS, CDR2 SASEGT. In DNA form, the CDR3 reads TGTGCCAGCAGCAGCCCAGGGGGGGCCCACGAGCAGTACTTC. Its protein is CASSSPGGAHEQYF.

V is TRBV24-1 and J is TRBJ1-1; D is possibly TRBD1 (5 bases). The ends were cut back, 5 bases at V and 5 bases at J, with 8 bases in the middle. The germline gives CDR1 KGHDR, CDR2 SFDVKD. There are 12 residues in the CDR3. CDR3 in amino acids: CATSAGGTEAFF. The CDR3 DNA reads as TGTGCCACCAGTGCGGGGGGGACTGAAGCTTTCTTT.

At least ten counts were recorded for this clonotype. The gene calls are TRBV7-2 and TRBJ2-1, with D uncertain. Trimming left V 4 bases short and J 13 bases short, with 14 bases between. Germline-derived CDR1 and CDR2 are SGHTA and FQGNSA. The CDR3 contains 12 residues. As DNA, the CDR3 is TGTGCCAGCAGCTCCCCGTGGAGCCTCCAGTTCTTC. It yields the protein CASSSPWSLQFF.

At least ten counts were recorded for this clonotype. This chain connects TRBV20-1 to TRBJ2-5; the D gene is possibly TRBD2 (6 bases). The CDR3 has 17 amino acids. CDR1 and CDR2 from the germline V gene are DFQATT and SNEGSKA (reference sequence). V shed 5 bases and J shed 1 base, with 23 bases lying between them. The CDR3 coding sequence is TGCAGTGCTGGAGGTCCGGCAGGGAGGCAGTCCCAAGAGACCCAGTACTTC. As protein: CSAGGPAGRQSQETQYF.

This sequence joins TRBV25-1 and TRBJ2-5, with a tentative D call TRBD1 (6 bases). Trimming shortened V by 1 base and J by 4 bases, and 10 bases separated the two germline ends. The germline gives CDR1 MGHDK, CDR2 SYGVNS. The CDR3 has 14 amino acids. The CDR3 sequence is CASSEFTGTETQYF. CDR3 nucleotides: TGTGCCAGCAGTGAATTTACAGGGACAGAGACCCAGTACTTC.

This clonotype was counted a few times. This chain uses TRBV6-1 with TRBJ2-2; 10 positions agree with TRBD2. V trimming: 0 bases; J trimming: 6 bases; junction bases outside the gene matches: 1. CDR3 size: 15 residues. Germline V gene data show CDR1 as MNHNS and CDR2 as SASEGT. The CDR3 is CASSEATSGAGELFF. The CDR3 nucleotides are TGTGCCAGCAGTGAAGCTACTAGCGGGGCCGGGGAGCTGTTTTTT.

V is TRBV2 and J is TRBJ2-7; 9 bases are shared with TRBD2. Trimming cost V 5 bases and J 3 bases; bases outside gene matches: 14. The germline V gene encodes CDR1 SNHLY and CDR2 FYNNEI. The CDR3 is 17 amino acids. The CDR3 DNA is TGTGCCAGCAGTACTAAAATGGGGCTAGCGGGAAACTACGAGCAGTACTTC. Amino acid sequence: CASSTKMGLAGNYEQYF.

This clonotype was seen only a few times. Germline and junction disagree at one end, which may indicate a read error. The V gene is TRBV19, the J gene TRBJ1-6; the match to TRBD1 covers 10 bases. The CDR3 has 13 residues. Germline CDR1 reads LNHDA; CDR2 reads SQIVND (reference sequence). The CDR3 nucleotides are TGTGCCGGTAGAGGACAGGGGGTTTCACCCCTCCACTTT. Translated: CAGRGQGVSPLHF.

Details on this clonotype: Compared with germline, one end of the junction differs, possibly owing to a read error. The chain couples TRBV5-1 to TRBJ1-2; D remains unclear. Per germline, CDR1 SGHRS and CDR2 YFSETQ. The CDR3 is 15 amino acids. CDR3 DNA sequence: TGCGCCAGCAGCCAAGGTCACGTCGAGAACTATGGCTACGCCTTC. Amino acid sequence: CASSQGHVENYGYAF.

This clonotype has ten or more counts. CDR3 sequence: CASSARPGTETQYF. The CDR3 region has the DNA TGTGCCAGCAGCGCCCGCCCAGGGACGGAGACCCAGTACTTC. The chain joins TRBV7-8 to TRBJ2-5; either TRBD1 or TRBD2 may supply D (5 bases each). This CDR3 is built from 14 residues. V gave up 5 bases and J gave up 5 bases, with 15 bases separating them. Looked up from germline, CDR1 is SGHVS and CDR2 is FQNEAQ. Supplemented by reference TRBV7-8 and TRBJ2-5, the full variable domain reads GAGVSQSPRYKVAKRGQDVALRCDPISGHVSLFWYQQALGQGPEFLTYFQNEAQLDKSGLPSDRFFAERPEGSVSTLKIQRTQQEDSAVYLCASSARPGTETQYFGPGTRLLVL.

This clonotype was detected only a few times. J is TRBJ2-7 and V is TRBV7-6, with TRBD2 matching over 10 bases. The germline V gene encodes CDR1 SGHVS and CDR2 FNYEAQ. The CDR3 has 17 residues. J was trimmed by 2 bases and V by 1 base; bases with no gene match: 8. The DNA of the CDR3 is TGTGCCAGCAGCTTAGGGCTAGCGGGAGCTAAACCCTACGAGCAGTACTTC. Residues: CASSLGLAGAKPYEQYF.

The table lists this clonotype with a few counts. One end of the junction fails to match germline, which may point to a read error. The chain has TRBV10-3 and TRBJ2-5; unclear D gene. The CDR3 sequence is 15 residues long. Germline assignment: CDR1 ENHRY and CDR2 SYGVKD. As DNA, the CDR3 is TGTGCCAGCAGTTCCCCCGGGCCTCAGCCAGAGACCCAGTACTTC. This translates into CASSSPGPQPETQYF.

This clonotype was observed many times. The chain couples TRBV7-9 to TRBJ2-5; D not certain. Germline values: CDR1 SEHNR, CDR2 FQNEAQ (reference sequence). The V and J ends lost 6 bases and 0 bases respectively, with 5 bases between them. This CDR3 region has 12 residues. CDR3 loop: CASSLYQETQYF. CDR3 sequence (DNA): TGTGCCAGCAGTCTGTACCAAGAGACCCAGTACTTC.

A few counts support this clonotype. The J gene is TRBJ1-5, the V gene TRBV2; weak D call: TRBD1 (5 bases). Germline loops: CDR1 SNHLY, CDR2 FYNNEI. The V and J ends lost 2 bases and 7 bases respectively, with 15 bases between them. CDR3 length: 15 residues. The CDR3 DNA reads as TGTGCCAGCAGTGAACAAGGAGGGGAGGGGCAGCCCCAGCATTTT. This codes for CASSEQGGEGQPQHF.

In this sample, this clonotype turned up a few times. The chain has TRBV9 and TRBJ2-1; a weak D match, TRBD1 (6 bases). V lost 3 bases to trimming and J lost 8 bases, with 9 bases between them. The length of the CDR3 is 12 residues. Germline-derived CDR1 and CDR2 are SGDLS and YYNGEE. CDR3 bases: TGTGCCAGCAGCGCCGCAGGGGATGAGCAGTTCTTC. Its translation is CASSAAGDEQFF. Together with reference TRBV9 and TRBJ2-1, the CDR3 gives the full variable domain: DSGVTQTPKHLITATGQRVTLRCSPRSGDLSVYWYQQSLDQGLQFLIQYYNGEERAKGNILERFSAQQFPDLHSELNLSSLELGDSALYFCASSAAGDEQFFGPGTRLTVL.

The rearrangement joins TRBV25-1 to TRBJ2-1; 15 bases map to TRBD2. Germline-derived CDR1 and CDR2 are MGHDK and SYGVNS. This CDR3 contains 18 residues. V shed 6 bases and J 4 bases; nucleotides not matched to a gene: 10. CDR3 in amino acids: CASSFGLAGGPGYNEQFF. The CDR3 DNA is TGTGCCAGCAGCTTTGGACTAGCGGGAGGGCCGGGGTACAATGAGCAGTTCTTC.

This clonotype was detected a few times. The CDR3 DNA sequence: TGTGCCAGTAGTATTCGGTCCACAGGGGCATACGAAAAACTGTTTTTT. It specifies CASSIRSTGAYEKLFF. The chain has TRBV19 and TRBJ1-4; TRBD1 agrees at 7 bases. Germline trimming cut 3 bases from V and 8 bases from J; bases unmatched to any gene: 12. Germline V gene lookup returns CDR1 LNHDA and CDR2 SQIVND (reference sequence). This CDR3 comprises 16 residues.

The chain carries TRBV7-3 and TRBJ1-1; D is undetermined. Trimming took off 1 base at V and 1 base at J, with 10 bases between the two ends. The CDR3 contains 15 residues. The germline gives CDR1 SGHTA, CDR2 FQGTGA. In nucleotides, the CDR3 is TGTGCCAGCAGCTTAAGTCCAGGAAAGAACACTGAAGCTTTCTTT. It specifies CASSLSPGKNTEAFF. Together with reference TRBV7-3 and TRBJ1-1, the CDR3 gives the full variable domain: GAGVSQTPSNKVTEKGKYVELRCDPISGHTALYWYRQSLGQGPEFLIYFQGTGAADDSGLPNDRFFAVRPEGSVSTLKIQRTERGDSAVYLCASSLSPGKNTEAFFGQGTRLTVV.

This clonotype was counted many times. The chain recombines TRBV6-5 with TRBJ2-7; D unclear. CDR1 is MNHEY and CDR2 is SVGAGI in the germline V gene. The V gene lost 0 bases and the J gene lost 0 bases, with 3 bases spanning the gap. The CDR3 covers 13 residues. The chain's CDR3 is CASSYSSSYEQYF. The CDR3 coding sequence is TGTGCCAGCAGTTACTCCAGCTCCTACGAGCAGTACTTC.

This clonotype was found many times. The chain links TRBV9 to TRBJ2-7, with D perhaps matching TRBD1 (5 bases). The CDR3 spans 15 residues. Germline CDR1 and CDR2: SGDLS and YYNGEE. The germline V and J ends were trimmed by 0 bases and 0 bases, with 10 bases remaining between them. The CDR3 DNA reads TGTGCCAGCAGCGTAGGACCGGACACCTCCTACGAGCAGTACTTC. This codes for CASSVGPDTSYEQYF.

This clonotype showed up just a few times. The rearrangement links TRBV7-6 to TRBJ2-2; the match to TRBD2 covers 10 bases. This CDR3 is built from 19 residues. Trimming removed 5 bases from V and 1 base from J; junction bases left unmatched: 13. CDR1 SGHVS and CDR2 FNYEAQ come from the germline V gene. The CDR3 loop reads CASSASAGSGRKNTGELFF. CDR3 coding DNA: TGTGCCAGCAGCGCCAGCGCGGGTAGCGGGAGGAAGAACACCGGGGAGCTGTTTTTT.

The chain carries TRBV25-1 and TRBJ2-5; D may match TRBD1 or TRBD2 (6 bases each). The germline CDR1 and CDR2 sequences are MGHDK and SYGVNS. The CDR3 contains 16 residues. V lost 4 bases to trimming and J lost 5 bases, with 20 bases between them. CDR3 sequence reads: CASSAREGGAGETQYF. CDR3 nucleotides: TGTGCCAGCAGTGCTAGAGAGGGGGGAGCCGGGGAGACCCAGTACTTC.